A single sample gave rise to the 28 T cell receptor beta chains below, sequenced in a study of T-cell memory formation after mild COVID-19. TCRdb re-called the 5' RACE reads with MiXCR, one entry per CDR3 protein. Of roughly 250,000 distinct CDR3 sequences in the sample, roughly 15% were seen once. What was sequenced was PBMCs or a T cell subset sorted from them (not recorded which). All receptors come from a man between 18 and 29 years old who had mild COVID-19 (a few samples of this study predate the infection). Cell type and time point are not known.

The chain recombines TRBV6-5 with TRBJ1-2; D not resolved. Per the germline V gene, CDR1 is MNHEY and CDR2 is SVGAGI. There are 13 residues in the CDR3. Trimming removed 2 bases at V and 5 bases at J, with 9 bases between. CDR3 region: CASSYTEGYGYTF. The CDR3, as DNA: TGTGCCAGCAGTTACACCGAGGGTTATGGCTACACCTTC.

The chain carries TRBV21-1 and TRBJ1-1; the DNA was not used to check the table's D call, TRBD1. TRBV21-1 is termed a pseudogene. The CDR3 covers 16 residues. The DNA of the CDR3 is TGTGCCAGCAGCAAGCCCAGGACAGGGGGCAACACTGAAGCTTTCTTT. Its translation: CASSKPRTGGNTEAFF.

The chain carries TRBV18 and TRBJ2-7; D gene ambiguous. The V end was cut by 0 bases, the J end by 7 bases, with 16 bases between. Germline loops: CDR1 KGHSH, CDR2 LQKENI. The CDR3 loop spans 15 amino acids. CDR3 amino acids: CASSPPSPSVYEQYF. For the CDR3, the DNA is TGTGCCAGCTCACCACCGTCCCCTAGTGTATATGAGCAGTACTTC.

This clonotype showed up just a few times. CDR3 protein: CSASDSGTRMNTEAFF. The CDR3 nucleotides read TGCAGTGCTAGCGACTCCGGGACAAGGATGAACACTGAAGCTTTCTTT. The rearrangement links TRBV20-1 to TRBJ1-1; weak D call: TRBD1 (6 bases). This CDR3 has 16 residues. V shed 3 bases and J shed 0 bases, with 17 bases lying between them. CDR1 DFQATT and CDR2 SNEGSKA come from the germline V gene (reference sequence).

CDR3 amino acids: CAISGRGPTDTQYF. For the CDR3, the DNA is TGTGCCATCAGTGGACGCGGGCCCACAGATACGCAGTATTTT. This rearrangement joins TRBV10-3 to TRBJ2-3; D might be TRBD2 (5 bases). Trimming removed 4 bases from V and 2 bases from J, with 10 bases in between. This CDR3 region has 14 residues. The V gene's germline CDR1 is ENHRY and CDR2 SYGVKD.

This clonotype was picked up a small number of times. The chain recombines TRBV24-1 with TRBJ1-1; the D is unclear. Germline values: CDR1 KGHDR, CDR2 SFDVKD. This CDR3 comprises 12 residues. The V and J ends lost 7 bases and 10 bases respectively, with 15 bases between them. The CDR3 protein is CATRDRELGAFF. The CDR3 region has the DNA TGTGCCACCAGGGACCGGGAGTTAGGAGCTTTCTTT.

The rearrangement links TRBV29-1 to TRBJ1-2; no clear D gene. CDR3 length equals 12 residues. V gave up 5 bases and J gave up 7 bases, with 14 bases separating them. Germline values: CDR1 SQVTM, CDR2 ANQGSEA. The DNA for the CDR3 is TGCAGCGTTTCTCGGGATCCGGGTGGCTACACCTTC. Its protein product is CSVSRDPGGYTF.

Only a few counts were recorded for this clonotype. V and J are TRBV20-1 and TRBJ2-7; D not certain. CDR1 DFQATT and CDR2 SNEGSKA come from the germline V gene (reference sequence). V lost 6 bases to trimming and J lost 5 bases, with 20 bases between them. The CDR3 extends over 14 amino acids. CDR3 DNA sequence: TGCAGTGCGACCTCCGGGTCTTACTCAAACGAGCAGTACGTC. Its protein product is CSATSGSYSNEQYV.

The rearrangement joins TRBV2 to TRBJ2-3; D is tentatively TRBD1 or TRBD2 (5 bases each). CDR3 length: 14 amino acids. Germline loops: CDR1 SNHLY, CDR2 FYNNEI. V lost 6 bases and J 4 bases, leaving 14 bases between the germline ends. The CDR3 coding sequence is TGTGCCAGCAGCCGCACACAGGAGGCAGATACGCAGTATTTT. Its translation: CASSRTQEADTQYF.

J is TRBJ2-2 and V is TRBV7-9, with D tentatively TRBD1 or TRBD2 (5 bases each). Between the trimmed V and J ends, which lost 5 bases and 4 bases, there was a span of 11 bases. The CDR3 has 14 residues. CDR1 is SEHNR and CDR2 is FQNEAQ in the germline V gene (reference sequence). As DNA, the CDR3 is TGTGCCAGCAGCCCCCAGGGAGTCACCGGGGAGCTGTTTTTT. Its translation: CASSPQGVTGELFF.

The chain uses TRBV12-3 or TRBV12-4 and TRBJ1-2; TRBD1 matches at 7 bases. With V trimmed by 9 bases and J by 4 bases, 14 bases remained unmatched. The CDR3 extends over 15 amino acids. CDR3 region: CASHRDSEAGYGYTF. In nucleotides, the CDR3 is TGTGCCAGTCACCGGGACAGTGAGGCGGGCTATGGCTACACCTTC.

The chain carries TRBV25-1 and TRBJ2-7; D uncertain. The V end lost 2 bases, the J end lost 5 bases, and 10 bases lay between the germline ends. Germline CDR1 reads MGHDK; CDR2 reads SYGVNS. This CDR3 has 13 residues. CDR3 region: CASSETDRDEQYF. CDR3 bases: TGTGCCAGCAGTGAAACCGACCGGGACGAGCAGTACTTC.

This clonotype turned up a few times. CDR3 bases: TGTGCCAGCAGGACCGACTGGAGTGATACGCAGTATTTT. Encoded protein: CASRTDWSDTQYF. V gene TRBV2 combines with J gene TRBJ2-3; D gene uncertain. Germline lookup yields CDR1 SNHLY and CDR2 FYNNEI. The CDR3 is 13 amino acids. Trimming cost V 6 bases and J 6 bases, with 13 bases left between them.

The CDR3 nucleotides read TGTGCCACCAGCAGAGAAGCCGGTGGAGGACAGACCTACGAGCAGTACTTC. Its translation is CATSREAGGGQTYEQYF. The chain has TRBV15 and TRBJ2-7, with TRBD1 as a possible D gene (6 bases). Looked up from germline, CDR1 is LNHNV and CDR2 is YYDKDF (reference sequence). Deletions cut 0 bases from V and 2 bases from J, with 17 bases between. This CDR3 has 17 residues.

This clonotype has only a few counts. The V and J genes are TRBV5-8 and TRBJ1-2; D gene uncertain. This CDR3 has 14 amino acids. Germline values: CDR1 SGHTS, CDR2 YDEGEE. V was shortened by 1 base and J by 4 bases, with 11 bases between the two germline ends. CDR3 sequence: CASSLMGSIYGYTF. CDR3 DNA: TGTGCCAGCAGCTTGATGGGCAGTATCTATGGCTACACCTTC. The entire variable domain, with the rest obtained from reference TRBV5-8 and TRBJ1-2, is as follows: EAGVTQSPTHLIKTRGQQATLRCSPISGHTSVYWYQQALGLGLQFLLWYDEGEERNRGNFPPRFSGRQFPNYSSELNVNALELEDSALYLCASSLMGSIYGYTFGSGTRLTVV.

DNA for the CDR3: TGTGCCAGCAGCGTCCTCGACAGGGTCTATGGCTACACCTTC. It specifies CASSVLDRVYGYTF. The chain uses TRBV9 and TRBJ1-2; 7 bases line up with TRBD1. The CDR3 is 14 residues long. Germline trimming cut 2 bases from V and 4 bases from J; bases unmatched to any gene: 5. The germline V gene has CDR1 SGDLS and CDR2 YYNGEE.

The chain couples TRBV5-1 to TRBJ2-2, with D unresolved. This CDR3 is 17 amino acids long. Trimming removed 0 bases from V and 3 bases from J, with 15 bases in between. Germline V lookup: CDR1 SGHRS, CDR2 YFSETQ. The CDR3, as DNA: TGCGCCAGCAGCTTGGGATCTCATGGGGTGTACACCGGGGAGCTGTTTTTT. Translating it yields CASSLGSHGVYTGELFF.

The sample holds a few counts of this clonotype. This rearrangement joins TRBV19 to TRBJ1-2; D gene unclear. From germline, CDR1 is LNHDA and CDR2 SQIVND (reference sequence). The V end was cut by 4 bases, the J end by 8 bases, with 2 bases between. The CDR3 totals 9 residues. Written as DNA, the CDR3 is TGTGCCAGTAGTAAGGGCTACACCTTC. Translation: CASSKGYTF.

This clonotype was counted a few times. The V gene is TRBV7-2, the J gene TRBJ1-5, with unresolved D. The CDR3 is made up of 15 amino acids. Trimming removed 4 bases from V and 0 bases from J, with 10 bases in between. Germline assignment: CDR1 SGHTA and CDR2 FQGNSA. In nucleotides, the CDR3 is TGTGCCAGCAGCTCCCTCAGTTATAGCAATCAGCCCCAGCATTTT. Its translation: CASSSLSYSNQPQHF.

V is TRBV7-6 and J is TRBJ1-3, with D unresolved. Germline V gene data show CDR1 as SGHVS and CDR2 as FNYEAQ. CDR3 size: 20 residues. Trimming cost V 3 bases and J 1 base, with 25 bases left between them. The CDR3: CASSFHLRSTGEESGNTIYF. CDR3 sequence (DNA): TGTGCCAGCAGCTTCCATCTAAGGAGTACCGGGGAAGAGTCTGGAAACACCATATATTTT.

This clonotype was picked up one time. The chain combines TRBV7-9 with TRBJ1-3, with D uncertain. Germline-derived CDR1 and CDR2 are SEHNR and FQNEAQ (reference sequence). V gave up 5 bases and J gave up 0 bases, with 11 bases separating them. This CDR3 comprises 15 residues. CDR3 sequence (DNA): TGTGCCAGCAGCCCCGGCCCACTCTCTGGAAACACCATATATTTT. The encoded protein is CASSPGPLSGNTIYF.

This clonotype was recorded at least ten times. The chain employs TRBV7-9 and TRBJ1-1, with D possibly matching TRBD1 (6 bases). The length of the CDR3 is 15 residues. Between the trimmed V and J ends, which lost 6 bases and 1 base, there was a span of 15 bases. CDR1 and CDR2 (germline): SEHNR, FQNEAQ (reference sequence). CDR3 loop: CASRGAGPQNTEAFF. The CDR3 nucleotides are TGTGCCAGCAGGGGGGCCGGGCCCCAGAACACTGAAGCTTTCTTT.

This clonotype has a handful of counts. This sequence joins TRBV4-2 and TRBJ2-3; D may be TRBD1 (6 bases). Germline V lookup: CDR1 LGHNA, CDR2 YNFKEQ. V was cut by 4 bases and J by 5 bases, with 10 bases left in between. The CDR3 runs 13 residues. This chain's CDR3 is CASSPRGRDTQYF. The CDR3 DNA reads as TGTGCCAGCAGCCCGAGGGGGAGAGATACGCAGTATTTT.

This clonotype has a handful of counts. The V call is TRBV5-1, the J call TRBJ2-5, with 11 positions matching TRBD1. In germline, CDR1 is SGHRS, CDR2 YFSETQ. The V segment lost 4 bases and the J segment 4 bases; nucleotides outside the gene matches: 15. The CDR3 has 18 amino acids. The CDR3 is CASSRHPPGQGGGETQYF. CDR3 DNA: TGCGCCAGCAGCAGACACCCCCCGGGACAGGGGGGGGGAGAGACCCAGTACTTC.

The rearrangement uses TRBV18 and TRBJ2-5; TRBD1 matches at 8 bases. The trim removed 3 bases at V and 5 bases at J, leaving 5 bases unmatched. The CDR3 runs to 14 residues. Germline V CDR1 and CDR2: KGHSH, LQKENI. The CDR3 loop reads CASSPGQGPETQYF. CDR3 DNA: TGTGCCAGCTCACCCGGACAGGGTCCGGAGACCCAGTACTTC.

The chain employs TRBV18 and TRBJ2-7, with a weak D call TRBD2 (5 bases). Trimming took off 5 bases at V and 2 bases at J, with 10 bases between the two ends. The CDR3 consists of 13 residues. CDR1 and CDR2 (germline): KGHSH, LQKENI. The CDR3 reads CASSTGITYEQYV. In DNA, the CDR3 is TGTGCCAGCTCAACGGGAATTACCTACGAGCAGTACGTC.

The CDR3 DNA is TGCGCCAGCAGCTTTGGAGACAGGGTTACAGATACGCAGTATTTT. Encoded protein: CASSFGDRVTDTQYF. The V and J genes are TRBV5-1 and TRBJ2-3; TRBD1 matches at 7 bases. Germline values: CDR1 SGHRS, CDR2 YFSETQ. The CDR3 is 15 residues long. Losses at the gene ends were 2 bases for V and 3 bases for J; bases not matched to a gene: 6.

A few counts support this clonotype. The CDR3 reads CASSYSPTAVDTEAFF. CDR3 DNA: TGTGCCAGCAGTTACTCGCCGACTGCGGTGGACACTGAAGCTTTCTTT. The chain couples TRBV6-5 to TRBJ1-1; D uncertain. The CDR3 has 16 amino acids. V was shortened by 0 bases and J by 3 bases, with 14 bases between the two germline ends. Germline V gene data show CDR1 as MNHEY and CDR2 as SVGAGI.